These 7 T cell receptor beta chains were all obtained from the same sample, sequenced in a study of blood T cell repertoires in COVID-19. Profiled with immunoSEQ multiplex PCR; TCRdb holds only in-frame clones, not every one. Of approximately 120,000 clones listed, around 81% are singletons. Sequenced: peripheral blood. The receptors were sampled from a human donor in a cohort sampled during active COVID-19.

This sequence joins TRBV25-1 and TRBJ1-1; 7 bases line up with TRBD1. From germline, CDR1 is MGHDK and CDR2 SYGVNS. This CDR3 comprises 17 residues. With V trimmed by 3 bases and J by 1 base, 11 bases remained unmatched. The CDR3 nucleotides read TGTGCCAGCAGTGATGATGGCAGGGGGGCCGAGAACACTGAAGCTTTCTTT. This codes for CASSDDGRGAENTEAFF.

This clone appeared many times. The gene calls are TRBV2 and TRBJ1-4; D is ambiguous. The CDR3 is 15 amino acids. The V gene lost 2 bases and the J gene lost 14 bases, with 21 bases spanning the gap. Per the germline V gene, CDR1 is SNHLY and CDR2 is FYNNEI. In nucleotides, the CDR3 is TGTGCCAGCAGTGAACAGGAGGTTCGAGCTCAGTCTCTGTTTTTT. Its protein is CASSEQEVRAQSLFF.

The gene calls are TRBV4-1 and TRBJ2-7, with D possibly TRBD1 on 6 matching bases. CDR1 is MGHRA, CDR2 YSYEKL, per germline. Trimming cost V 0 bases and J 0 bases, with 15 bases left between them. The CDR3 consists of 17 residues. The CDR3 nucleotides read TGCGCCAGCAGCCAAGAACGGGGCGACAGGAGCTCCTACGAGCAGTACTTC. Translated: CASSQERGDRSSYEQYF.

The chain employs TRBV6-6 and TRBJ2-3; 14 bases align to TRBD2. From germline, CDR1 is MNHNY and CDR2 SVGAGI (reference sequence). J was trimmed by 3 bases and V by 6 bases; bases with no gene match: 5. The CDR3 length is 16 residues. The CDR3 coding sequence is TGTGCCAGCAGAACGACTAGCGGGGGGGCAACAGATACGCAGTATTTT. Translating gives CASRTTSGGATDTQYF.

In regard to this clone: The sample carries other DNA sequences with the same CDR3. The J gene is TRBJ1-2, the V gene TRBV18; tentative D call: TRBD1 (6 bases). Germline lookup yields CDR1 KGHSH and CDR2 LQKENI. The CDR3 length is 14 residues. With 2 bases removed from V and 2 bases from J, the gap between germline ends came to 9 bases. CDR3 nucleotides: TGTGCCAGCTCACCAGGACAGACCAACTATGGCTACACCTTC. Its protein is CASSPGQTNYGYTF.

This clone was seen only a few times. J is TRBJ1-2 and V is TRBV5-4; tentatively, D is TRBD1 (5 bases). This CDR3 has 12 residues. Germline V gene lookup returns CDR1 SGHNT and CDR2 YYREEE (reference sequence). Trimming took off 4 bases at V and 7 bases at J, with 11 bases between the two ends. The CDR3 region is CASSPGVGGYTF. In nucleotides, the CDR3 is TGTGCCAGCAGCCCGGGGGTGGGTGGCTACACCTTC.

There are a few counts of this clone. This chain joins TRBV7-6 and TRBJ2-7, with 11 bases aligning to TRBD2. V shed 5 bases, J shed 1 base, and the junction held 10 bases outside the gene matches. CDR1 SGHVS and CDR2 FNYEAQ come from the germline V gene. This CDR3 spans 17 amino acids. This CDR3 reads CASSPTSTSGASYEQYF. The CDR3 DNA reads TGTGCCAGCAGCCCAACCTCGACTAGCGGGGCTTCCTACGAGCAGTACTTC.